The rows below give T cell receptor beta chains drawn from one sample of a study of shared clonotypes between healthy human individuals. Profiled with immunoSEQ multiplex PCR; TCRdb holds only in-frame clones, not every one. This sample has around 1.1 million clones, with 75% to 80% found just once. The sample was memory CD4+ T cells from PBMCs. Receptors were obtained from a man in his late teens or twenties in good health. Some clones in this sample may be carry-over from other donors' samples. Both conserved end residues are part of each CDR3. D genes are given only for firm matches. Size tells how often a clone was seen (once, few, many) or the class of an expanded clone, and some rows leave it out.

abundance: .; d_gene: .; v_gene: TRBV2; j_gene: TRBJ2-5; CDR3aa: CASSEGGTQGETQYF; CDR3nt: TGTGCCAGCAGTGAAGGGGGCACACAGGGTGAGACCCAGTACTTC
abundance: .; d_gene: TRBD1; v_gene: TRBV4-3; j_gene: TRBJ1-3; CDR3aa: CASSQQLQGAYGNTIYF; CDR3nt: TGCGCCAGCAGCCAACAATTGCAGGGGGCCTATGGAAACACCATATATTTT
abundance: few; d_gene: .; v_gene: TRBV5-8; j_gene: TRBJ1-5; CDR3aa: CASSLGLSTPISNQPQHF; CDR3nt: TGTGCCAGCAGCTTGGGACTCTCGACCCCAATTAGCAATCAGCCCCAGCATTTT
abundance: .; d_gene: .; v_gene: TRBV23-1; j_gene: TRBJ2-5; CDR3aa: CASSHSRPPRRRTEETQYF; CDR3nt: TGCGCCAGCAGTCATTCTCGACCGCCAAGACGGAGGACTGAAGAGACCCAGTACTTC
abundance: .; d_gene: TRBD1; v_gene: TRBV4-1; j_gene: TRBJ1-6; CDR3aa: CASTGRQGTDSPLHF; CDR3nt: TGCGCCAGCACGGGAAGACAGGGAACTGATTCACCCCTCCACTTT
abundance: .; d_gene: .; v_gene: TRBV16; j_gene: TRBJ2-1; CDR3aa: CASSQGRLDYNEQFF; CDR3nt: TGTGCCAGCAGCCAAGGGCGGTTGGATTACAATGAGCAGTTCTTC
abundance: .; d_gene: .; v_gene: TRBV7-9; j_gene: TRBJ2-5; CDR3aa: CASSWGAKETQYF; CDR3nt: TGTGCCAGCAGCTGGGGGGCGAAGGAGACCCAGTACTTC
abundance: once; d_gene: TRBD1; v_gene: TRBV9; j_gene: TRBJ1-2; CDR3aa: CASSATGEDYTF; CDR3nt: TGTGCCAGCAGCGCGACAGGGGAAGACTACACCTTC
abundance: .; d_gene: .; v_gene: TRBV5-5; j_gene: TRBJ2-3; CDR3aa: CASPTRFPGKGSTDTQYF; CDR3nt: TGTGCCAGCCCTACTCGATTCCCGGGTAAAGGGAGCACAGATACGCAGTATTTT
abundance: once; d_gene: .; v_gene: TRBV6-5; j_gene: TRBJ1-1; CDR3aa: CASSYAQGGPNTEAFF; CDR3nt: TGTGCCAGCAGTTACGCACAAGGGGGGCCGAACACTGAAGCTTTCTTT
abundance: few; d_gene: .; v_gene: TRBV7-9; j_gene: TRBJ1-3; CDR3aa: CASSLVASKGGNTIYF; CDR3nt: TGTGCCAGCAGCTTAGTGGCCAGCAAAGGGGGAAACACCATATATTTT
abundance: .; d_gene: .; v_gene: TRBV7-2; j_gene: TRBJ2-7; CDR3aa: CASSREGGGPYEQYF; CDR3nt: TGTGCCAGCAGCCGTGAGGGGGGAGGCCCCTACGAGCAGTACTTC
abundance: .; d_gene: .; v_gene: TRBV9; j_gene: TRBJ2-1; CDR3aa: CASSAQLAAFNNEQFF; CDR3nt: TGTGCCAGCAGCGCCCAATTAGCGGCTTTCAACAATGAGCAGTTCTTC
abundance: .; d_gene: .; v_gene: TRBV19; j_gene: TRBJ2-1; CDR3aa: CASHTGTGAYNEQFF; CDR3nt: TGTGCCAGTCATACCGGGACGGGAGCCTACAATGAGCAGTTCTTC